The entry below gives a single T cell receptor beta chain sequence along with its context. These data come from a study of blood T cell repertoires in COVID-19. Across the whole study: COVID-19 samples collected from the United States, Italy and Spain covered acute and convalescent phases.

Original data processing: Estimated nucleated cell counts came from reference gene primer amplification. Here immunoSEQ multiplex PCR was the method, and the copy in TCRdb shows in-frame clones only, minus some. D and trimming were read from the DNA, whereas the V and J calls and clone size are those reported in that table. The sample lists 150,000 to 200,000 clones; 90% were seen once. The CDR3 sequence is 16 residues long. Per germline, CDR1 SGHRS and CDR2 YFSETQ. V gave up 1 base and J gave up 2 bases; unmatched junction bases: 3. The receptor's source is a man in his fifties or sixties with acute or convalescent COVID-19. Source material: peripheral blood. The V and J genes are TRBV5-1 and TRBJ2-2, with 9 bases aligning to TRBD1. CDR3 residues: CASSLSTGGNTGELFF. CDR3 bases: TGCGCCAGCAGCTTGTCGACAGGGGGTAACACCGGGGAGCTGTTTTTT.